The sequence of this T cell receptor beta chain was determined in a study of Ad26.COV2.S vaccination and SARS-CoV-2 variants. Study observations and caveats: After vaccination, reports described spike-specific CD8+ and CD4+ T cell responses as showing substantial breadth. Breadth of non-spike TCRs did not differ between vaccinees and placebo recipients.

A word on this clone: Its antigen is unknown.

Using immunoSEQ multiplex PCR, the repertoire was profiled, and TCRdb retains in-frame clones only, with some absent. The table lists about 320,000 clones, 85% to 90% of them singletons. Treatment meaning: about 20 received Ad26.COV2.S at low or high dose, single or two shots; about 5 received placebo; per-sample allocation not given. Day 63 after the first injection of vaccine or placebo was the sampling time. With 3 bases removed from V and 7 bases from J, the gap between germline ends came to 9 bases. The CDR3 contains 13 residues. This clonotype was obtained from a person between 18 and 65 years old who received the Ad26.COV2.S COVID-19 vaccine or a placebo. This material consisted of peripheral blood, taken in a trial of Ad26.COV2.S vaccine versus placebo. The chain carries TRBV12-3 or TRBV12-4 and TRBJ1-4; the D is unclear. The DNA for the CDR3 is TGTGCCAGCAGTTTTAGAGAACGTGAAAAACTGTTTTTT. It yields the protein CASSFREREKLFF.